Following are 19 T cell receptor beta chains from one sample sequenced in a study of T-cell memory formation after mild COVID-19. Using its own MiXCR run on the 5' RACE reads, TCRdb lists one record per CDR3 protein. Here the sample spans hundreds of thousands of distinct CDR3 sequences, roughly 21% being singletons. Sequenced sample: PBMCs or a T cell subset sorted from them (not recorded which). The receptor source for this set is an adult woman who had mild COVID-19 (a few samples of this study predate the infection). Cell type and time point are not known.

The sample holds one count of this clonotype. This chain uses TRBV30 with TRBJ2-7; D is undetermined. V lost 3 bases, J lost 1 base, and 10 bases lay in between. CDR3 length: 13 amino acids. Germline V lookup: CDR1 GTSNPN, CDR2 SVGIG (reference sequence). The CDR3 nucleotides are TGTGCCTGGAGCGCCTCCGGGTCCTACGAGCAGTACTTC. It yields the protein CAWSASGSYEQYF.

The CDR3 spells CASSHGTEQQYF. CDR3 nucleotide sequence: TGTGCCAGCAGTCACGGGACGGAACAGCAGTACTTC. The rearrangement joins TRBV6-5 to TRBJ2-7; D tentatively reads TRBD1 or TRBD2 (5 bases each). V was shortened by 5 bases and J by 8 bases, with 13 bases between the two germline ends. CDR3 size: 12 residues. Germline CDR1 and CDR2: MNHEY and SVGAGI.

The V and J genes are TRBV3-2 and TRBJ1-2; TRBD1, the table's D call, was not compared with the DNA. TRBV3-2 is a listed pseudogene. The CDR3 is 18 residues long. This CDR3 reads CASSQEVSHGTGGCGYTF. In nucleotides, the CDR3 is TGTGCCAGCAGCCAAGAAGTATCCCACGGGACAGGGGGCTGTGGCTACACCTTC.

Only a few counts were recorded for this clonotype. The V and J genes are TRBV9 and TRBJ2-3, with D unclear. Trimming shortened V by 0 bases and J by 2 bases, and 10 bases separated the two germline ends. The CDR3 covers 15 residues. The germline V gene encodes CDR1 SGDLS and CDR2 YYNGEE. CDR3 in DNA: TGTGCCAGCAGCGTAGACTCCGTGGCCACAGATACGCAGTATTTT. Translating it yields CASSVDSVATDTQYF.

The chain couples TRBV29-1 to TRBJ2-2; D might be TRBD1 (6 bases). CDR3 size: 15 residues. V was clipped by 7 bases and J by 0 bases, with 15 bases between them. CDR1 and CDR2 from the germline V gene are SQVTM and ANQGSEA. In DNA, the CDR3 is TGCAGCGCATTTACTCAGGGGACGAACACCGGGGAGCTGTTTTTT. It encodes CSAFTQGTNTGELFF.

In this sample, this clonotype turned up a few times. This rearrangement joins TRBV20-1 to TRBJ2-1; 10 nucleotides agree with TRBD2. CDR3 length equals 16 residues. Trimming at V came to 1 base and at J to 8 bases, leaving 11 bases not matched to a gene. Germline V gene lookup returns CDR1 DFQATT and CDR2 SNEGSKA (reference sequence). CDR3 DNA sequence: TGCAGTGCTAGAGCAATCCCTAGCGGGAGTAAGTATGAGCAGTTCTTC. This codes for CSARAIPSGSKYEQFF.

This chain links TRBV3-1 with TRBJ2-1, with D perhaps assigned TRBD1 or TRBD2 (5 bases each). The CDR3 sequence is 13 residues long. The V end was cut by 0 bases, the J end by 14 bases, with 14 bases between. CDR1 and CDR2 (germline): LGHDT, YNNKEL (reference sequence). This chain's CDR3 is CASSQDYRDEKFF. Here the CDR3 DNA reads TGTGCCAGCAGCCAAGATTACCGGGACGAGAAGTTCTTC.

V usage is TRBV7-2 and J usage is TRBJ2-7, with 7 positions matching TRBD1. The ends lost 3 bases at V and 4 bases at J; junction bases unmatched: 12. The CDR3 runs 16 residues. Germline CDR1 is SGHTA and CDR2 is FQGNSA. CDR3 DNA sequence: TGTGCCAGCAGCTTTGCAACTCCGGGACAGAGGTACGAGCAGTACTTC. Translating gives CASSFATPGQRYEQYF.

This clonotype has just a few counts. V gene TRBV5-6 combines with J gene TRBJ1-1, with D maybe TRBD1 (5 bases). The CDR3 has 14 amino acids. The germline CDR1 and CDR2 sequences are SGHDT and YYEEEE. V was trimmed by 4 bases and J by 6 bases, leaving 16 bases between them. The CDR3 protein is CASSRNGAMAEAFF. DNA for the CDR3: TGTGCCAGCAGCAGGAACGGGGCTATGGCTGAAGCTTTCTTT.

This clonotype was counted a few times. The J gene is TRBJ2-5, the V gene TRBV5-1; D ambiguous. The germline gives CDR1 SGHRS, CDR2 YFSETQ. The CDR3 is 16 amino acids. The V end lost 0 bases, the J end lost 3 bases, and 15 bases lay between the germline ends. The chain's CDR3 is CASSLGPRVPEETQYF. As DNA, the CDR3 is TGCGCCAGCAGCTTGGGGCCCCGGGTGCCCGAAGAGACCCAGTACTTC.

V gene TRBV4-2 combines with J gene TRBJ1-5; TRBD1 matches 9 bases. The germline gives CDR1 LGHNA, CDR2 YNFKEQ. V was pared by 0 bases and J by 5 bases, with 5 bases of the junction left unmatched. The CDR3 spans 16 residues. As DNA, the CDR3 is TGTGCCAGCAGCCAAGAAAACAGGGGGCGCGATCAGCCCCAGCATTTT. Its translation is CASSQENRGRDQPQHF.

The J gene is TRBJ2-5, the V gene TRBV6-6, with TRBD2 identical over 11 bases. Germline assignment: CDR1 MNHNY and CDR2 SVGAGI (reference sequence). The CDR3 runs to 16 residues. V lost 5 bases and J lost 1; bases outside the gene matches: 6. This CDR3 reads CASSTRLAGPQETQYF. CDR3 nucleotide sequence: TGTGCCAGCAGTACTAGACTAGCGGGACCCCAAGAGACCCAGTACTTC.

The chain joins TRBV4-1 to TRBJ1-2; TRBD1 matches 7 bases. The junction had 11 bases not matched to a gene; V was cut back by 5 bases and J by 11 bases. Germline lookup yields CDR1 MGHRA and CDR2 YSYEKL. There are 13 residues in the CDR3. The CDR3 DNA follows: TGCGCCAGCAGCAAACTTAGGACAGGCCCGTACACCTTC. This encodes CASSKLRTGPYTF.

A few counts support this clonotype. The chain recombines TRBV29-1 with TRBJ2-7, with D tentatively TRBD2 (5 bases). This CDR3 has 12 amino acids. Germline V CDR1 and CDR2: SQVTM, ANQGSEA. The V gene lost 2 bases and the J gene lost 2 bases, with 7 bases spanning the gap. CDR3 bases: TGCAGCGTTGAACGGGGAACCTACGAGCAGTACTTC. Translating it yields CSVERGTYEQYF.

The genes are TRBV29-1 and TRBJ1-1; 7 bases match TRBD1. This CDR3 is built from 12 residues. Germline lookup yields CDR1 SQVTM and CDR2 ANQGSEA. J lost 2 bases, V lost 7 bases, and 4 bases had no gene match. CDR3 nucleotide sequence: TGCAGCGCGGACAGGCTAAACACTGAAGCTTTCTTT. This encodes CSADRLNTEAFF.

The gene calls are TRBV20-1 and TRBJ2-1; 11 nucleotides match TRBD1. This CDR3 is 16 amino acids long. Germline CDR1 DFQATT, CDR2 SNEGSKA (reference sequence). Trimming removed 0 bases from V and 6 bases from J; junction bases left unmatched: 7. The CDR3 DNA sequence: TGCAGTGCTAGAGATCATGGGACAGGGGGAGGCAATGAGCAGTTCTTC. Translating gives CSARDHGTGGGNEQFF.

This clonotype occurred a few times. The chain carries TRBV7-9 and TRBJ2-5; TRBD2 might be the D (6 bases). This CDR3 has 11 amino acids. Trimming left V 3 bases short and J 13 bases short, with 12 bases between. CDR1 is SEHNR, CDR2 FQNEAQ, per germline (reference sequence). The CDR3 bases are TGTGCCAGCAGCTTTGGCCTGGAGGGGTACTTC. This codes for CASSFGLEGYF.

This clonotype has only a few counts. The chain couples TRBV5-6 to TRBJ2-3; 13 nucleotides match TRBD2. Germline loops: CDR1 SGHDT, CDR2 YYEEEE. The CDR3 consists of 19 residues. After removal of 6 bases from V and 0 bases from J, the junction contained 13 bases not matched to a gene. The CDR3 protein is CASTRLAGGPRGSTDTQYF. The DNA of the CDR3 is TGTGCCAGCACCCGACTAGCGGGGGGCCCTAGGGGGAGCACAGATACGCAGTATTTT.

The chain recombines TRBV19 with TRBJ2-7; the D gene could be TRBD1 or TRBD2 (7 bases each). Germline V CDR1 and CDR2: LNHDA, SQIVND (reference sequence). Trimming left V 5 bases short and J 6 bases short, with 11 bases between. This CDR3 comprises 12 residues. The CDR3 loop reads CASSQGGSEQYF. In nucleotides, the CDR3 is TGTGCCAGTAGTCAGGGGGGGAGCGAGCAGTACTTC.